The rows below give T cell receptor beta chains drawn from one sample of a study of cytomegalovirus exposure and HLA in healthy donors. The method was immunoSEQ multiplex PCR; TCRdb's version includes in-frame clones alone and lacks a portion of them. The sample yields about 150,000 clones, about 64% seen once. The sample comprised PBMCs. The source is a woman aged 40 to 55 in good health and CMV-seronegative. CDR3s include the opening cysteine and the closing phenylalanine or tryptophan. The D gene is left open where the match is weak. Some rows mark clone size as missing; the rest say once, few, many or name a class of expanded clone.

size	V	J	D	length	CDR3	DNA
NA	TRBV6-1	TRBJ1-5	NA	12	CASSQGFQPQHF	TGTGCCAGCAGCCAGGGTTTTCAGCCCCAGCATTTT
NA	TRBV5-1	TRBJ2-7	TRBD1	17	CASSHGTGGGSSYEQYF	TGCGCCAGCAGCCATGGGACAGGGGGTGGCAGCTCCTACGAGCAGTACTTC
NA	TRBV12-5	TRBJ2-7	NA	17	CASGLDDKWADSYEQYF	TGTGCTAGTGGTTTGGACGACAAGTGGGCAGACTCCTACGAGCAGTACTTC
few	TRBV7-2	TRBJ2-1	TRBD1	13	CASRSTGYNEQFF	TGTGCCAGCAGATCGACAGGGTACAATGAGCAGTTCTTC
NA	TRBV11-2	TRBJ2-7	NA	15	CASSFQGSDSYEQYF	TGTGCCAGCAGCTTTCAGGGGTCGGACTCCTACGAGCAGTACTTC
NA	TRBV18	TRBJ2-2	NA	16	CASSPQGTKNTGELFF	TGTGCCAGCTCACCCCAGGGGACAAAAAACACCGGGGAGCTGTTTTTT
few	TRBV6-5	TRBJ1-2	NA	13	CASSQQGNYGYTF	TGTGCCAGCAGTCAACAGGGTAACTATGGCTACACCTTC
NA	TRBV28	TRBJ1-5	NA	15	CASSLPGSSAGPQHF	TGTGCCAGCAGTTTGCCCGGCTCTTCCGCGGGGCCCCAGCATTTT
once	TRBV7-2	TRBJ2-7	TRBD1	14	CASSLGTGLYEQYF	TGTGCCAGCAGCCTCGGGACAGGGTTGTACGAGCAGTACTTC
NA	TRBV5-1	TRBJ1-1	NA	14	CASSLETANTEAFF	TGCGCCAGCAGCTTGGAGACAGCTAACACTGAAGCTTTCTTT
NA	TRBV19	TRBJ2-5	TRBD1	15	CASSIPGGSGETQYF	TGTGCCAGTAGTATTCCAGGGGGCTCAGGGGAGACCCAGTACTTC
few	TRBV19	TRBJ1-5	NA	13	CASSPLSNQPQHF	TGTGCCAGTAGTCCTCTTAGCAATCAGCCCCAGCATTTT
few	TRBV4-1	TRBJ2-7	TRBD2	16	CASSQVGLAVSYEQYF	TGCGCCAGCAGCCAAGTCGGACTAGCGGTATCCTACGAGCAGTACTTC
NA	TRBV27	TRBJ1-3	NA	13	CASRGTSGNTIYF	TGTGCCAGCCGCGGGACCTCTGGAAACACCATATATTTT
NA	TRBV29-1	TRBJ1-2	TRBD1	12	CSVEGQDYGYTF	TGCAGCGTTGAGGGACAGGACTATGGCTACACCTTC
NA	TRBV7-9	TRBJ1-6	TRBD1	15	CASSEQTGGNSPLHF	TGTGCCAGCAGCGAGCAGACAGGGGGAAATTCACCCCTCCACTTT
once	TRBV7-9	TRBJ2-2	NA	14	CASSLASYTGELFF	TGTGCCAGCAGCTTAGCAAGCTACACCGGGGAGCTGTTTTTT
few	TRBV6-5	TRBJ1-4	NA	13	CASRRRTNEKLFF	TGTGCCAGCCGGAGAAGAACTAATGAAAAACTGTTTTTT
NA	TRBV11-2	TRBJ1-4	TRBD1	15	CASRSRETGLEKLFF	TGTGCCAGCAGATCCAGGGAGACAGGGCTTGAAAAACTGTTTTTT
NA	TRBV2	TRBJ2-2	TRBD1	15	CASSSSGTVVGELFF	TGTGCCAGCAGCTCCTCCGGGACAGTCGTCGGGGAGCTGTTTTTT
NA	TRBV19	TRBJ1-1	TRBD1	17	CASSIGTGDHMNTEAFF	TGTGCCAGTAGTATCGGGACAGGGGATCACATGAACACTGAAGCTTTCTTT
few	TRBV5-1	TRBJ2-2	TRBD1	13	CASSSDRAGELFF	TGCGCCAGCAGCTCCGACAGGGCCGGGGAGCTGTTTTTT
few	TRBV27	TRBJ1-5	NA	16	CASSHTGPSGNQPQHF	TGTGCCAGCAGTCACACAGGGCCCTCGGGCAATCAGCCCCAGCATTTT
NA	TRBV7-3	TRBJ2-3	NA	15	CASSQIWGGTDTQYF	TGTGCCAGCAGCCAGATTTGGGGGGGCACAGATACGCAGTATTTT
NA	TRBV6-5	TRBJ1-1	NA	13	CASSYGQATEAFF	TGTGCCAGCAGCTACGGACAAGCAACTGAAGCTTTCTTT
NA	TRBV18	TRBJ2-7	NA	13	CASSPNRASEQYF	TGTGCCAGCTCACCGAACAGGGCTTCCGAGCAGTACTTC
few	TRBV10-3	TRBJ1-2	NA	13	CAIRGGASYGYTF	TGTGCCATCAGGGGAGGGGCATCCTATGGCTACACCTTC
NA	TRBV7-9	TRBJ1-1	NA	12	CASSVRNTEAFF	TGTGCCAGCAGCGTCCGGAACACTGAAGCTTTCTTT
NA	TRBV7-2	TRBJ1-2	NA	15	CASSSIPDRSYGYTF	TGTGCCAGCAGCTCGATCCCAGACAGATCCTATGGCTACACCTTC
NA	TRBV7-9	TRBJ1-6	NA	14	CASSPGTDSPPLHF	TGTGCCAGCAGCCCAGGCACAGATTCTCCACCCCTCCACTTT
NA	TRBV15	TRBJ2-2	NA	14	CATWDFPSTGELFF	TGTGCCACCTGGGACTTCCCGAGCACCGGGGAGCTGTTTTTT
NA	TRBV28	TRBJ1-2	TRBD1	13	CASSWDSQDGYTF	TGTGCCAGCAGTTGGGACAGCCAAGATGGCTACACCTTC
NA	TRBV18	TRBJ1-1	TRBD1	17	CASSPPPATDRVTEAFF	TGTGCCAGCTCACCACCTCCCGCGACCGACAGGGTCACTGAAGCTTTCTTT
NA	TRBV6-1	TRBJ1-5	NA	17	CASSGVAVPYSNQPQHF	TGTGCCAGCAGTGGTGTCGCAGTTCCTTATAGCAATCAGCCCCAGCATTTT
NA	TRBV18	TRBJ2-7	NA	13	CASSPVGGDEQYF	TGTGCCAGCTCACCCGTAGGAGGGGACGAGCAGTACTTC
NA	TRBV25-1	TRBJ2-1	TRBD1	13	CASSGDRGNEQFF	TGTGCCAGCAGTGGTGACAGGGGGAATGAGCAGTTCTTC
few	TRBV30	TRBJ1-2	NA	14	CASRFRGRNYGYTF	TGTGCCTCCAGATTCAGGGGTAGGAACTATGGCTACACCTTC
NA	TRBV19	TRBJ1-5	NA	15	CASKPYGQSNQPQHF	TGTGCCAGTAAGCCCTACGGACAGAGCAATCAGCCCCAGCATTTT
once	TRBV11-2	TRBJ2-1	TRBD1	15	CASSLTGTAYNEQFF	TGTGCCAGCAGCTTAACCGGGACAGCTTACAATGAGCAGTTCTTC
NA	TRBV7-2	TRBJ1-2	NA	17	CASSSWGSGGAYGGYTF	TGTGCCAGCAGCTCATGGGGTTCGGGGGGGGCGTATGGTGGCTACACCTTC
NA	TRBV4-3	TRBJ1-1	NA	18	CASSPTFGVGLLNTEAFF	TGCGCCAGCAGCCCCACCTTCGGAGTCGGCCTCCTGAACACTGAAGCTTTCTTT
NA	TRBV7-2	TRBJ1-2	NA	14	CASSLPGGLRGYTF	TGTGCCAGCAGCTTGCCCGGGGGACTGAGAGGCTACACCTTC
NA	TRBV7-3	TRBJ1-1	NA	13	CASSPGPLNEAFF	TGTGCCAGCAGCCCAGGGCCCCTTAATGAAGCTTTCTTT
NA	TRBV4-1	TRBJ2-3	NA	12	CASSQGGDTQYF	TGCGCCAGCAGCCAAGGAGGAGATACGCAGTATTTT
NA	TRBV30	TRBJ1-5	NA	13	CAWSRDKNQPQHF	TGTGCCTGGTCCCGGGACAAAAATCAGCCCCAGCATTTT
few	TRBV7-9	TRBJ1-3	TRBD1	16	CASSPGDRNSGNTIYF	TGTGCCAGCAGCCCCGGGGACAGGAACTCTGGAAACACCATATATTTT
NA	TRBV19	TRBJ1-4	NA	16	CASSTIQTAYNEKLFF	TGTGCCAGCTCTACAATTCAGACAGCATATAATGAAAAACTGTTTTTT
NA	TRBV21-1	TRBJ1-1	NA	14	CASSKVEGRTEAFF	TGTGCCAGCAGCAAAGTGGAGGGTCGGACTGAAGCTTTCTTT